This entry concerns a single T cell receptor beta chain. Its antigen remains unidentified. The use of a sample-barcoded 5' primer and a J-beta primer mix characterized a second PCR of about 7 to 12 cycles. There were at least 3 million CDR3-containing paired-end reads obtained from each sample. MiXCR, run by TCRdb on the 5' RACE reads, gives a single entry per CDR3 protein. The table includes roughly 1.6 million distinct CDR3 sequences, 30% to 40% detected once. V gave up 5 bases and J gave up 2 bases, with 17 bases separating them. This CDR3 comprises 15 residues. Germline-derived CDR1 and CDR2 are DFQATT and SNEGSKA (reference sequence). Every donor contributed roughly 11 milliliters of peripheral blood by blood draw. These data are taken from a study of blood T cells in healthy people across ages. Study observations and caveats: The percentage of naive T cells correlated strongly with TCR beta diversity. Among T cells, TCR beta diversity per million cells dropped roughly linearly as age rose.

Sample: blood. The TCR sequence derives from a woman aged 25 to 39 in good health. This chain links TRBV20-1 with TRBJ2-3, with D perhaps TRBD2 (5 bases). The CDR3 DNA sequence: TGCAGTGCTCCCCCTGAAGCGGCCCACACAGATACGCAGTATTTT. Translated: CSAPPEAAHTDTQYF.